In this sample, the clone carrying this TCR beta chain turned up a few times. Its antigen remains unknown. Memory CD4+ T cells were sorted as CD4+CD45RO+CD25- cells. Full-length variable regions came from constant-region reverse primers plus semi-nested Nested Universal Primer A PCR. TCRdb used MiXCR to reprocess the 5' RACE reads, holding one entry per CDR3 protein. Found here are approximately 53,000 distinct CDR3 sequences, around 26% of them singletons; the top ten hold approximately 3%. Findings and caveats of the study: Tumor memory CD4+ T cell TCR gene usage was found to cluster with blood and lymph node memory CD4+ cells and with lymph node naive CD4+ cells. Tumor Tregs overlapped most with tumor, then blood, naive CD4+ cells.

The sequence derives from a female donor with breast cancer. Specimen: tumor-infiltrating memory CD4+ T cells sorted from the breast tumor. Subset in this sample: memory CD4+ T cells, CD4+CD45RO+CD25-.

CDR3 amino acids: CASSFALAGLSYEQYF. CDR3 nucleotides: TGTGCCAGCAGTTTCGCGCTAGCGGGACTCTCCTACGAGCAGTACTTC. J is TRBJ2-7 and V is TRBV28; TRBD2 matches 9 bases. Trimming removed 3 bases from V and 0 bases from J; junction bases left unmatched: 6. CDR3 length: 16 amino acids. The germline gives CDR1 MDHEN, CDR2 SYDVKM.